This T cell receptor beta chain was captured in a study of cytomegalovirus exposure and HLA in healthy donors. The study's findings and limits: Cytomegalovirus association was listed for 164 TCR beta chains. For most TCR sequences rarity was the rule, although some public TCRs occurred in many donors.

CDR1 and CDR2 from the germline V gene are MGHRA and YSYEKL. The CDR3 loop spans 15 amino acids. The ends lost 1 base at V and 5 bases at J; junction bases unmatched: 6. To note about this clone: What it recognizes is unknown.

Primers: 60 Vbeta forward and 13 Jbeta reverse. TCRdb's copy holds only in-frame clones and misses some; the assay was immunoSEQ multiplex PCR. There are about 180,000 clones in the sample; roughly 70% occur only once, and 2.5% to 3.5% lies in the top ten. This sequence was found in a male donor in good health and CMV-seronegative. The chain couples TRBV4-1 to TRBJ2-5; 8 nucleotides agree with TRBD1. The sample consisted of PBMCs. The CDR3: CASSQVGQGMETQYF. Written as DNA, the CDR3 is TGCGCCAGCAGCCAAGTAGGACAGGGAATGGAGACCCAGTACTTC.